A single sample gave rise to the 25 T cell receptor beta chains below, sequenced in a study of blood T cell repertoires in COVID-19. Data came from immunoSEQ multiplex PCR; TCRdb stores just in-frame clones and leaves some out. The table lists around 100,000 clones, roughly 87% of them singletons, with over 7% in the top ten. The sequenced material came from peripheral blood. These receptors all come from a man aged 30-40 years in a cohort sampled during active COVID-19.

This chain links TRBV2 with TRBJ2-7; 7 nucleotides line up with TRBD2. Per the germline V gene, CDR1 is SNHLY and CDR2 is FYNNEI. The length of the CDR3 is 15 residues. V lost 7 bases and J lost 2; bases outside the gene matches: 11. The CDR3 DNA is TGTGCCAGCATTTTAGTCCCTAGCGGTACCTACGAGCAGTACTTC. Translation gives CASILVPSGTYEQYF.

This clone has only a few counts. The DNA of the CDR3 is TGTGCCAGCAGCTTACAGGGGTCGAACACCGGGGAGCTGTTTTTT. Its protein product is CASSLQGSNTGELFF. V usage is TRBV5-5 and J usage is TRBJ2-2, with 7 bases lining up with TRBD1. From germline, CDR1 is SGHKS and CDR2 YYEKEE (reference sequence). CDR3 length: 15 amino acids. The trim removed 2 bases at V and 0 bases at J, leaving 1 base unmatched.

Only one count was recorded for this clone. The V and J genes are TRBV27 and TRBJ2-1; perhaps TRBD1 as D (5 bases). Per germline, CDR1 MNHEY and CDR2 SMNVEV (reference sequence). Trimming removed 2 bases at V and 4 bases at J, with 9 bases between. The CDR3 contains 14 residues. CDR3 nucleotides: TGTGCCAGCAGTTTAACAGGAGATTACAATGAGCAGTTCTTC. Amino acid sequence: CASSLTGDYNEQFF.

CDR3 residues: CASSHLGGWSGEQYF. The CDR3 bases are TGTGCCAGCAGTCACCTCGGGGGGTGGTCGGGGGAGCAGTACTTC. The V gene is TRBV3-1 (or the pseudogene TRBV3-2), the J gene TRBJ2-7, with 7 bases aligning to TRBD2. CDR1 and CDR2 (germline): LGHDT, YNNKEL (reference sequence). This CDR3 is built from 15 residues. The V segment lost 6 bases and the J segment 7 bases; nucleotides outside the gene matches: 15.

With respect to this clone: A junction end diverges from the germline sequence, so it may reflect a read error. The chain employs TRBV6-6 and TRBJ1-5; D is possibly TRBD1 (5 bases). The CDR3 extends over 15 amino acids. CDR1 is MNHNY and CDR2 is SVGAGI in the germline V gene (reference sequence). CDR3 sequence (DNA): TGTGCCGGCAGTTACTCGGAAGGGGTCAATCAGCCCCAGCATTTT. This encodes CAGSYSEGVNQPQHF.

The chain uses TRBV5-4 and TRBJ2-7, with 11 bases fitting TRBD2. Germline V gene lookup returns CDR1 SGHNT and CDR2 YYREEE (reference sequence). J lost 3 bases, V lost 1 base, and 6 bases had no gene match. The CDR3 covers 16 residues. CDR3 bases: TGTGCCAGCAGCTTGACTAGCGGGGGTCCCCTCTACGAGCAGTACTTC. Residues: CASSLTSGGPLYEQYF.

The rearrangement joins TRBV18 to TRBJ2-6; D perhaps matches TRBD2 (5 bases). CDR1 and CDR2 (germline): KGHSH, LQKENI. V shed 2 bases and J shed 4 bases, with 12 bases lying between them. CDR3 length: 16 amino acids. CDR3 DNA sequence: TGTGCCAGCTCACCAGTTTCGGGGTACGGGGCCAACGTCCTGACTTTC. As protein: CASSPVSGYGANVLTF.

The chain carries TRBV6-2 or TRBV6-3 and TRBJ1-1; no reliable D call. V was pared by 5 bases and J by 0 bases, with 4 bases between. The CDR3 has 12 amino acids. Germline loops: CDR1 MNHEY, CDR2 SVGEGT. The CDR3 spells CASSQMNTEAFF. The CDR3 bases are TGTGCCAGCAGTCAGATGAACACTGAAGCTTTCTTT.

This clone has only one observation. V is TRBV2 and J is TRBJ2-7, with 8 bases lining up with TRBD1. Germline CDR1 SNHLY, CDR2 FYNNEI. Trimming removed 4 bases from V and 3 bases from J; junction bases left unmatched: 5. The CDR3 consists of 14 residues. CDR3 DNA sequence: TGTGCCAGCAGTGCCCAGGGGGCGTTCTACGAGCAGTACTTC. Translation: CASSAQGAFYEQYF. Supplemented by reference TRBV2 and TRBJ2-7, the full variable domain reads EPEVTQTPSHQVTQMGQEVILRCVPISNHLYFYWYRQILGQKVEFLVSFYNNEISEKSEIFDDQFSVERPDGSNFTLKIRSTKLEDSAMYFCASSAQGAFYEQYFGPGTRLTVT.

This sequence joins TRBV5-8 and TRBJ1-6; D unresolved. V lost 0 bases, J lost 8 bases, and 6 bases lay in between. Germline CDR1 is SGHTS and CDR2 is YDEGEE. There are 13 residues in the CDR3. The CDR3 nucleotides are TGTGCCAGCAGCTTGGATTTCGATTCACCCCTCCACTTT. The encoded protein is CASSLDFDSPLHF.

The chain joins TRBV5-1 to TRBJ2-2; TRBD2 matches 16 bases. Germline V gene sequence: CDR1 SGHRS, CDR2 YFSETQ. The CDR3 runs to 19 residues. Trimming cost V 0 bases and J 4 bases; bases outside gene matches: 6. The CDR3 spells CASSLDGTSGGAVTGELFF. The DNA of the CDR3 is TGCGCCAGCAGCTTGGATGGGACTAGCGGGGGGGCCGTCACCGGGGAGCTGTTTTTT.

This clone is a singleton in its sample. The genes are TRBV18 and TRBJ2-2; TRBD1 is a possible D gene (6 bases). Per germline, CDR1 KGHSH and CDR2 LQKENI. V shed 4 bases and J shed 1 base, with 13 bases lying between them. The CDR3 has 16 amino acids. CDR3 DNA: TGTGCCAGCTCACACCGGGACATGTTGAACACCGGGGAGCTGTTTTTT. This translates into CASSHRDMLNTGELFF.

This clone was picked up one time. V and J are TRBV7-9 and TRBJ2-3, with TRBD2 matching 9 bases. The CDR3 is 14 residues long. CDR1 SEHNR and CDR2 FQNEAQ come from the germline V gene (reference sequence). J lost 4 bases, V lost 11 bases, and 10 bases had no gene match. CDR3: CALAGTSLSDTQYF. The CDR3 nucleotides are TGTGCCCTCGCCGGGACTAGCTTATCAGATACGCAGTATTTT.

The genes are TRBV7-2 and TRBJ2-7; 9 bases map to TRBD1. The CDR3 sequence is 14 residues long. Trimming removed 3 bases from V and 3 bases from J; junction bases left unmatched: 3. CDR1 is SGHTA and CDR2 is FQGNSA in the germline V gene. CDR3: CASSFPGQGYEQYF. The DNA for the CDR3 is TGTGCCAGCAGCTTCCCGGGACAGGGCTACGAGCAGTACTTC.

This sequence joins TRBV5-1 and TRBJ2-1, with 8 nucleotides matching TRBD1. The germline V gene has CDR1 SGHRS and CDR2 YFSETQ. The ends lost 4 bases at V and 3 bases at J; junction bases unmatched: 3. The length of the CDR3 is 14 residues. As DNA, the CDR3 is TGCGCCAGCAGCCAGGGACAGGACTACAATGAGCAGTTCTTC. Protein product: CASSQGQDYNEQFF.

This chain links TRBV7-2 with TRBJ2-1; no definite D call. V was shortened by 5 bases and J by 6 bases, with 11 bases between the two germline ends. The germline CDR1 and CDR2 sequences are SGHTA and FQGNSA. This CDR3 contains 13 residues. The CDR3 sequence: CASSPGRLNEQFF. CDR3 sequence (DNA): TGTGCCAGCAGCCCAGGCCGCCTCAATGAGCAGTTCTTC.

V is TRBV6-6 and J is TRBJ1-6; 7 bases fit TRBD1. Trimming took 6 bases from V and 0 from J; bases not matched to a gene: 5. Germline V gives CDR1 MNHNY, CDR2 SVGAGI (reference sequence). The CDR3 is 16 amino acids. In DNA form, the CDR3 reads TGTGCCAGCAGAACCGGGACAGCCTCCTATAATTCACCCCTCCACTTT. It specifies CASRTGTASYNSPLHF.

The chain has TRBV5-1 and TRBJ2-7, with 7 bases that match TRBD2. The CDR3 is 16 residues long. With V trimmed by 5 bases and J by 3 bases, 14 bases remained unmatched. In germline, CDR1 is SGHRS, CDR2 YFSETQ. DNA for the CDR3: TGCGCCAGCAGACCCAAGGGGAGGGGTTTTGTCTACGAGCAGTACTTC. It codes for CASRPKGRGFVYEQYF.

This chain links TRBV12-5 with TRBJ2-5; TRBD2 is a possible D gene (5 bases). The CDR3 is 15 residues long. Trimming removed 1 base from V and 1 base from J, with 10 bases in between. Germline-derived CDR1 and CDR2 are LGHNT and FRNRAP. CDR3 in amino acids: CASGLGLSSQETQYF. The CDR3 region has the DNA TGTGCTAGTGGTTTGGGACTATCGTCCCAAGAGACCCAGTACTTC.

This CDR3 is CASSLARDYSSTDTQYF. CDR3 coding DNA: TGCGCCAGCAGCTTGGCCCGGGACTACTCTAGCACAGATACGCAGTATTTT. The chain links TRBV5-1 to TRBJ2-3; 7 nucleotides agree with TRBD2. The V and J ends lost 0 bases and 0 bases, in that order; junction bases with no gene match: 7. The germline V gene encodes CDR1 SGHRS and CDR2 YFSETQ. CDR3 length: 17 residues.

The chain uses TRBV29-1 and TRBJ1-4, with 9 positions matching TRBD1. The CDR3 is 15 amino acids. V was clipped by 5 bases and J by 1 base; unmatched bases: 5. Per the germline V gene, CDR1 is SQVTM and CDR2 is ANQGSEA. CDR3 amino acids: CSVRQGVRTNEKLFF. The CDR3 DNA reads TGCAGCGTTCGACAGGGGGTACGAACTAATGAAAAACTGTTTTTT.

The rearrangement joins TRBV19 to TRBJ2-3; TRBD2 matches 13 bases. Germline lookup yields CDR1 LNHDA and CDR2 SQIVND (reference sequence). V trimming: 6 bases; J trimming: 4 bases; junction bases outside the gene matches: 4. The CDR3 is 15 residues long. The CDR3 spells CASSRTSGGPDTQYF. The CDR3 DNA follows: TGTGCCAGTAGCAGGACTAGCGGGGGCCCAGATACGCAGTATTTT.

A single count supports this clone. The chain links TRBV5-1 to TRBJ1-2, with D tentatively TRBD1 (6 bases). Germline V gene lookup returns CDR1 SGHRS and CDR2 YFSETQ. The CDR3 loop spans 15 amino acids. V lost 0 bases, J lost 7 bases, and 16 bases lay in between. The CDR3 coding sequence is TGCGCCAGCAGCTTGGCTGGGGGCGTAGGCACTGGCTACACCTTC. Its protein product is CASSLAGGVGTGYTF.

V and J are TRBV6-9 and TRBJ2-7; 10 bases are shared with TRBD2. V was clipped by 5 bases and J by 0 bases; unmatched bases: 4. The CDR3 consists of 15 residues. In germline, CDR1 is MNHGY, CDR2 SVAAGI. CDR3 DNA sequence: TGTGCCAGCAGTGAGCGGGAGGGCCTCTCCTACGAGCAGTACTTC. The encoded protein is CASSEREGLSYEQYF.

Notes on this clone: Other DNA sequences of this sample code for an identical CDR3. The chain combines TRBV7-2 with TRBJ1-3; tentatively, D is TRBD1 (5 bases). Trimming removed 3 bases at V and 3 bases at J, with 9 bases between. From germline, CDR1 is SGHTA and CDR2 FQGNSA. This CDR3 is built from 14 residues. CDR3 sequence: CASSFDSSGNTIYF. In DNA, the CDR3 is TGTGCCAGCAGCTTCGACAGCAGTGGAAACACCATATATTTT.